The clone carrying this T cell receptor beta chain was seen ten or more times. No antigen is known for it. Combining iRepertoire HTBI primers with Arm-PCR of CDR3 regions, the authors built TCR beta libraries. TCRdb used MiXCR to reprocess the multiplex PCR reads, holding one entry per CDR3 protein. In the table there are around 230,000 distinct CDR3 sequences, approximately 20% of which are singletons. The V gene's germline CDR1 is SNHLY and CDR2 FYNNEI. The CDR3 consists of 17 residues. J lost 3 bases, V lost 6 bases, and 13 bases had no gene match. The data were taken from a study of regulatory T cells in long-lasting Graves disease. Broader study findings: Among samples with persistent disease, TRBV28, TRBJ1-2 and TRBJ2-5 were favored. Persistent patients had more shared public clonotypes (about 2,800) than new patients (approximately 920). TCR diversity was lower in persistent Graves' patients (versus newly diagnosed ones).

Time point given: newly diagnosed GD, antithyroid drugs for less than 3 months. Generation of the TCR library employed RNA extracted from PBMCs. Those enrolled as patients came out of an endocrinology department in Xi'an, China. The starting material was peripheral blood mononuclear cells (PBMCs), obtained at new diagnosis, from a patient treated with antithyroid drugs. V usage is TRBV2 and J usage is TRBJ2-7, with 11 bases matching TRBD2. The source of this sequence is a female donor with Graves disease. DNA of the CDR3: TGTGCCAGCAGCCAGGCCGCCCTAGCGGGAGGTTTCTACGAGCAGTACTTC. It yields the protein CASSQAALAGGFYEQYF.